A selection of T cell receptor beta chains follows, all from one sample in a study of cytomegalovirus exposure and HLA in healthy donors. Sequencing was performed with immunoSEQ multiplex PCR; in TCRdb, only in-frame clones are kept and a portion is missing. This table has under 200,000 clones, around 75% appearing once. Input material: PBMCs. The receptors derive from a woman in her 30s in good health and CMV-seronegative. CDR3s include the opening cysteine and the closing phenylalanine or tryptophan. The order of the fields is clone size, D gene, V gene, J gene, CDR3 DNA, CDR3 protein. The D gene is left open where the match is weak. Rows may omit the clone size; those that give it use once, few, many or a size class.

clone size: .; D gene: TRBD1; V gene: TRBV7-9; J gene: TRBJ1-5; CDR3 DNA: TGTGCCAGCAGTCCGGACAGGTTTGGCGATAGCAATCAGCCCCAGCATTTT; CDR3 protein: CASSPDRFGDSNQPQHF
clone size: few; D gene: .; V gene: TRBV7-3; J gene: TRBJ1-2; CDR3 DNA: TGTGCCAGCAGCCGCGGGGGAGACTATGGCTACACCTTC; CDR3 protein: CASSRGGDYGYTF
clone size: .; D gene: .; V gene: TRBV4-3; J gene: TRBJ1-6; CDR3 DNA: TGCGCCAGCAGCCAAGATAGGGGGGTGGGAGGGTATTCACCCCTCCACTTT; CDR3 protein: CASSQDRGVGGYSPLHF
clone size: .; D gene: TRBD2; V gene: TRBV29-1; J gene: TRBJ2-2; CDR3 DNA: TGCAGCGTTGCCCCTGCGGGAGTTTTAGCCGGGGAGCTGTTTTTT; CDR3 protein: CSVAPAGVLAGELFF
clone size: .; D gene: TRBD1; V gene: TRBV5-4; J gene: TRBJ1-1; CDR3 DNA: TGTGCCAGCAGCTTGCAGGGGGTAACTGAAGCTTTCTTT; CDR3 protein: CASSLQGVTEAFF
clone size: .; D gene: TRBD2; V gene: TRBV7-9; J gene: TRBJ2-1; CDR3 DNA: TGTGCCAGCAGCCAAAGGACTAGCGGGGGTCTACACAATGAGCAGTTCTTC; CDR3 protein: CASSQRTSGGLHNEQFF
clone size: .; D gene: .; V gene: TRBV7-2; J gene: TRBJ1-2; CDR3 DNA: TGTGCCAGCAGCCGAGGATCGCAGGGTGGCTACACCTTC; CDR3 protein: CASSRGSQGGYTF
clone size: .; D gene: .; V gene: TRBV28; J gene: TRBJ2-7; CDR3 DNA: TGTGCCAGCAGGCCAACAGGGCCCTACTCCTACGAGCAGTACTTC; CDR3 protein: CASRPTGPYSYEQYF
clone size: .; D gene: TRBD2; V gene: TRBV7-9; J gene: TRBJ2-1; CDR3 DNA: TGTGCCAGCAGTTTGACTAGCGGGGATTTGAATGAGCAGTTCTTC; CDR3 protein: CASSLTSGDLNEQFF
clone size: .; D gene: .; V gene: TRBV10-1; J gene: TRBJ2-5; CDR3 DNA: TGCGCCAGCAGTGACAGGGCCCAAGAGACCCAGTACTTC; CDR3 protein: CASSDRAQETQYF
clone size: .; D gene: TRBD1; V gene: TRBV5-6; J gene: TRBJ1-1; CDR3 DNA: TGTGCCAGCAGCCCCAGAACCGGGACAGCGAACACTGAAGCTTTCTTT; CDR3 protein: CASSPRTGTANTEAFF
clone size: few; D gene: TRBD1; V gene: TRBV19; J gene: TRBJ2-7; CDR3 DNA: TGTGCCAGTAGTATAGGGACAGGGGCCTCCTACGAGCAGTACTTC; CDR3 protein: CASSIGTGASYEQYF
clone size: .; D gene: .; V gene: TRBV27; J gene: TRBJ2-7; CDR3 DNA: TGTGCCAGCAGCATAGCGAGCTCCTACGAGCAGTACTTC; CDR3 protein: CASSIASSYEQYF
clone size: .; D gene: .; V gene: TRBV18; J gene: TRBJ2-3; CDR3 DNA: TGTGCCAGCTCACTACAAAGTCCAGATACGCAGTATTTT; CDR3 protein: CASSLQSPDTQYF
clone size: .; D gene: .; V gene: TRBV30; J gene: TRBJ1-3; CDR3 DNA: TGTGCCTGGAACCCCTACCGGGTGAGCTCTGGAAACACCATATATTTT; CDR3 protein: CAWNPYRVSSGNTIYF